Listed below are T cell receptor beta chains from one sample, sequenced in a study of cytomegalovirus exposure and HLA in healthy donors. Clones were sequenced by immunoSEQ multiplex PCR, and TCRdb holds only the in-frame ones, with some missing. The ten most abundant clones cover over 0.95% of a sample with just over 200,000 clones. The sample consisted of PBMCs. All receptors derive from a girl aged 2-9 years in good health and CMV-seropositive. The CDR3 runs from the conserved cysteine through the conserved F or W. Fields, in order: V gene, J gene, D gene, CDR3 DNA, CDR3 protein. The D gene is left open where the match is weak.

TRBV2,TRBJ2-7,-,TGTGCCAGCAGTGCTGCGGCAGGGCCATCCTACGAGCAGTACTTC,CASSAAAGPSYEQYF
TRBV2,TRBJ2-5,-,TGTGCCAGCAGCGGGGGGCAGGTTCGAGAGACCCAGTACTTC,CASSGGQVRETQYF
TRBV27,TRBJ1-2,-,TGTGCCAGCAGTTTCGGGCGGGGGGGGGCTCACTATGGCTACACCTTC,CASSFGRGGAHYGYTF
TRBV7-2,TRBJ1-6,-,TGTGCCAGCAGCTTAAAATGGGGCTCGGATTCACCCCTCCACTTT,CASSLKWGSDSPLHF
TRBV30,TRBJ1-5,-,TGTGCCTGGAGTGTAGGTACAGGGATCAATCAGCCCCAGCATTTT,CAWSVGTGINQPQHF
TRBV7-3,TRBJ2-7,-,TGTGCCAGCAGCGCCGTCGCGGGGGAGCAGTACTTC,CASSAVAGEQYF
TRBV7-6,TRBJ2-3,TRBD2,TGTGCCAGCAGTCTGGGACTAGCGGGGAGCACAGATACGCAGTATTTT,CASSLGLAGSTDTQYF
TRBV5-1,TRBJ2-5,-,TGCGCCAGCAGCCGCCCAGAGACAGGAGAGACCCAGTACTTC,CASSRPETGETQYF
TRBV2,TRBJ2-4,-,TGTGCCAGCAGTCCGTTGTCCAAAAACATTCAGTACTTC,CASSPLSKNIQYF
TRBV7-9,TRBJ1-2,-,TGTGCCAGCAGCCCCGGGGAAGATAGCTATGGCTACACCTTC,CASSPGEDSYGYTF
TRBV5-5,TRBJ2-1,-,TGTGCCAGCAGCTTGGTCAGGGGCTTAAGTGAGCAGTTCTTC,CASSLVRGLSEQFF
TRBV27,TRBJ1-4,-,TGTGCCAGCAGTTTACGGGGTTTGAGTGAAAAACTGTTTTTT,CASSLRGLSEKLFF
TRBV5-1,TRBJ2-7,TRBD2,TGCGCCAGCAGCTTACTAGCGGGCGGCTACGAGCAGTACTTC,CASSLLAGGYEQYF
TRBV4-1,TRBJ2-7,TRBD2,TGCGCCAGCAGCCAAAGCGGGAACCACGAGCAGTACTTC,CASSQSGNHEQYF
TRBV4-2,TRBJ2-2,-,TGTGCCAGCAGCCAAGCACCCGGCCGTGGGAGTGGCGGGGAGCTGTTTTTT,CASSQAPGRGSGGELFF
TRBV14,TRBJ2-7,-,TGTGCCAGCAGCCAGGGGCAGGGGGGCAACGAGCAGTACTTC,CASSQGQGGNEQYF
TRBV4-1,TRBJ2-7,TRBD1,TGCGCCAGCAGTGGGACAGGGGTGTACGAGCAGTACTTC,CASSGTGVYEQYF
TRBV27,TRBJ2-1,-,TGTGCCAGCAGTAGGGGGGACAGTCCTTTTCTGGGGTATTACAATGAGCAGTTCTTC,CASSRGDSPFLGYYNEQFF
TRBV15,TRBJ2-7,TRBD2,TGTGCCACCAGCAGAGCCGGGACTAGCGGGTCGTACGAGCAGTACTTC,CATSRAGTSGSYEQYF
TRBV4-1,TRBJ2-1,TRBD1,TGCGCCAGCAGCCGGGTTCAGGGGGCCAATGAGCAGTTCTTC,CASSRVQGANEQFF
TRBV28,TRBJ2-5,TRBD2,TGTGCCAGCAGTTTAGCGGGGGGTCAAGAGACCCAGTACTTC,CASSLAGGQETQYF
TRBV2,TRBJ1-2,-,TGTGCCAGTGACGACAGGCCTCTCAGCTATGGCTACACCTTC,CASDDRPLSYGYTF